What follows is one T cell receptor beta chain and its context. These data come from a study of blood T cell repertoires in COVID-19. The CDR3 has 15 amino acids. The V gene's germline CDR1 is SGHRS and CDR2 YFSETQ. Trimming took 4 bases from V and 4 from J; bases not matched to a gene: 4. The repertoire was sequenced with immunoSEQ multiplex PCR; TCRdb's copy has only in-frame clones and lacks some. The data show approximately 300,000 clones, approximately 81% seen once. The V and J genes are TRBV5-1 and TRBJ2-1; TRBD2 aligns across 11 bases. Sequencing input: PBMCs or T cells enriched from blood (not recorded which). This sequence was found in a woman younger than 45 who had been exposed to COVID-19. CDR3 coding DNA: TGCGCCAGCAGCCCGGGACTAGCGGCTTACAATGAGCAGTTCTTC. This gives the protein CASSPGLAAYNEQFF.